Here is one T cell receptor (beta chain) with its context. Authors' data handling: Amplification of reference gene primers provided the estimated nucleated cell counts. Clones were read by immunoSEQ multiplex PCR, and TCRdb kept only the in-frame ones, dropping some. From that table come the V and J calls and clone size; the DNA was used to work out D and trimming. Among 300,000 to 350,000 clones, around four fifths were seen once, and the ten largest hold around 3%. The data derive from a study of blood T cell repertoires in COVID-19. Looking at the study overall: The study drew acute and convalescent COVID-19 samples from the United States, Italy and Spain.

Deletions cut 6 bases from V and 10 bases from J, with 9 bases between. The CDR3 covers 11 residues. Germline lookup yields CDR1 LNHNV and CDR2 YYDKDF (reference sequence). The chain links TRBV15 to TRBJ1-4, with no clear D. The receptor was isolated from a man aged 25-40 years with active or convalescent COVID-19. The material sequenced was peripheral blood. The CDR3 sequence is CATRGSTKLFF. The CDR3 nucleotides are TGTGCCACCAGGGGCTCAACAAAACTGTTTTTT. The full variable domain, its missing parts supplied by reference TRBV15 and TRBJ1-4, is DAMVIQNPRYQVTQFGKPVTLSCSQTLNHNVMYWYQQKSSQAPKLLFHYYDKDFNNEADTPDNFQSRRPNTSFCFLDIRSPGLGDTAMYLCATRGSTKLFFGSGTQLSVL.